One sample yielded the 17 T cell receptor beta chains listed below, sequenced in a study of blood T cell repertoires in COVID-19. Clones were sequenced by immunoSEQ multiplex PCR, and TCRdb holds only the in-frame ones, with some missing. The top ten hold roughly 13% of the sample, which has roughly 200,000 clones, approximately 79% seen once. Sequencing was carried out using peripheral blood. All receptors come from a middle-aged man who had recovered from COVID-19.

The rearrangement uses TRBV28 and TRBJ1-3; D is ambiguous. The germline CDR1 and CDR2 sequences are MDHEN and SYDVKM. V dropped 3 bases and J dropped 3 bases, with 3 bases sitting between them. This CDR3 is built from 12 residues. CDR3 nucleotide sequence: TGTGCCAGCAGTTTTTATGGAAACACCATATATTTT. The encoded protein is CASSFYGNTIYF.

This clone was observed a single time. The chain links TRBV10-3 to TRBJ2-1, with D possibly being TRBD2 (6 bases). The CDR3 runs to 15 residues. Germline assignment: CDR1 ENHRY and CDR2 SYGVKD. The V end lost 0 bases, the J end lost 4 bases, and 10 bases lay between the germline ends. For the CDR3, the DNA is TGTGCCATCAGTGAGTCTGGCGGGGAATACAATGAGCAGTTCTTC. Residues: CAISESGGEYNEQFF.

The chain joins TRBV27 to TRBJ1-1; D is unresolved. V dropped 2 bases and J dropped 1 base, with 8 bases sitting between them. CDR1 and CDR2 from the germline V gene are MNHEY and SMNVEV (reference sequence). This CDR3 is built from 14 residues. CDR3 protein: CASSLTAWNTEAFF. The DNA of the CDR3 is TGTGCCAGCAGTTTAACAGCCTGGAACACTGAAGCTTTCTTT.

V usage is TRBV5-4 and J usage is TRBJ2-7, with TRBD1 identical over 8 bases. V gave up 5 bases and J gave up 4 bases; unmatched junction bases: 14. Germline V gives CDR1 SGHNT, CDR2 YYREEE (reference sequence). This CDR3 has 16 residues. The CDR3, as DNA: TGTGCCAGCAGTTCAAGGACAGGGCCGTCCAGGTACGAGCAGTACTTC. Translation: CASSSRTGPSRYEQYF.

The chain couples TRBV24-1 to TRBJ2-3; 9 bases are a match to TRBD1. J lost 3 bases, V lost 7 bases, and 4 bases had no gene match. Germline CDR1 is KGHDR and CDR2 is SFDVKD. The CDR3 contains 14 residues. The CDR3 DNA reads as TGTGCCACCAGCACGACAGGGGGAACAGATACGCAGTATTTT. Translated, it gives CATSTTGGTDTQYF.

This chain links TRBV6-5 with TRBJ2-7; 8 bases are a match to TRBD1. The CDR3 has 15 amino acids. The germline gives CDR1 MNHEY, CDR2 SVGAGI. The junction had 9 bases not matched to a gene; V was cut back by 4 bases and J by 4 bases. CDR3 in amino acids: CASSSGTGVPYEQYF. DNA for the CDR3: TGTGCCAGCAGTTCCGGGACAGGTGTGCCTTACGAGCAGTACTTC.

CDR3 protein: CASSSGQRGETQYF. Written as DNA, the CDR3 is TGCGCCAGCAGCTCGGGACAGAGGGGGGAGACCCAGTACTTC. This chain connects TRBV5-1 to TRBJ2-5, with 7 positions matching TRBD1. This CDR3 region has 14 residues. The V gene's germline CDR1 is SGHRS and CDR2 YFSETQ. Trimming cost V 3 bases and J 5 bases; bases outside gene matches: 7.

This clone was seen only once. The chain combines TRBV5-1 with TRBJ1-1; 8 bases are a match to TRBD1. V trimming: 5 bases; J trimming: 1 base; junction bases outside the gene matches: 10. The CDR3 covers 16 residues. Germline CDR1 is SGHRS and CDR2 is YFSETQ. CDR3 region: CASSSKTGTGNTEAFF. CDR3 nucleotide sequence: TGCGCCAGCAGTTCTAAAACCGGGACAGGGAACACTGAAGCTTTCTTT.

This clone was found a few times. This chain uses TRBV10-1 with TRBJ2-7; D is possibly TRBD1 (5 bases). CDR1 and CDR2 from the germline V gene are WNHNN and SYGVQD (reference sequence). V was trimmed by 6 bases and J by 1 base, leaving 16 bases between them. The CDR3 consists of 15 residues. CDR3 DNA: TGCGCCAGCAGCGAAGGACACCCCCCTTCCTACGAGCAGTACTTC. The encoded protein is CASSEGHPPSYEQYF.

The CDR3 loop reads CASSHPSSGRVGDTQYF. The CDR3 DNA reads as TGCGCCAGCAGCCACCCTAGTAGCGGGAGGGTCGGAGATACGCAGTATTTT. The chain joins TRBV4-1 to TRBJ2-3; 11 bases are a match to TRBD2. The CDR3 is 17 residues long. Germline V gives CDR1 MGHRA, CDR2 YSYEKL. The V and J ends lost 3 bases and 5 bases, in that order; junction bases with no gene match: 10.

The J gene is TRBJ2-7, the V gene TRBV30, with 8 bases lining up with TRBD2. CDR3 length: 12 residues. In germline, CDR1 is GTSNPN, CDR2 SVGIG (reference sequence). V shed 7 bases and J 2 bases; nucleotides not matched to a gene: 4. Written as DNA, the CDR3 is TGTGCCTCCGGGACTAGAACCTACGAGCAGTACTTC. This translates into CASGTRTYEQYF.

The rearrangement links TRBV19 to TRBJ2-6, with D unresolved. The CDR3 is made up of 18 amino acids. Trimming stripped 5 bases from V and 0 bases from J, with 17 bases between. Germline assignment: CDR1 LNHDA and CDR2 SQIVND (reference sequence). CDR3 in amino acids: CASSPQLLKSSGANVLTF. The CDR3 DNA follows: TGTGCCAGTAGTCCACAGCTATTGAAGAGCTCTGGGGCCAACGTCCTGACTTTC.

The chain uses TRBV11-2 and TRBJ2-7; TRBD1 might be the D (6 bases). The CDR3 length is 14 residues. V was trimmed by 1 base and J by 6 bases, leaving 13 bases between them. From germline, CDR1 is SGHAT and CDR2 FQNNGV. Here the CDR3 DNA reads TGTGCCAGCAGCTTAGGCAGGGGCCCCATCGAGCAGTACTTC. This encodes CASSLGRGPIEQYF.

This chain connects TRBV29-1 to TRBJ2-7, with a weak D call TRBD2 (6 bases). Looked up from germline, CDR1 is SQVTM and CDR2 is ANQGSEA. Trimming removed 4 bases at V and 4 bases at J, with 11 bases between. The CDR3 runs to 12 residues. The CDR3 region has the DNA TGCAGCGTTGTGGTGGAGGGATACGAGCAGTACTTC. It is translated as CSVVVEGYEQYF.

V usage is TRBV2 and J usage is TRBJ2-7; 10 positions agree with TRBD2. Per germline, CDR1 SNHLY and CDR2 FYNNEI. The ends lost 7 bases at V and 9 bases at J; junction bases unmatched: 12. This CDR3 contains 14 residues. CDR3 sequence: CASKNVAGGLGQYF. The CDR3 coding sequence is TGTGCCAGCAAAAACGTAGCGGGAGGATTAGGGCAGTACTTC.

This sequence joins TRBV28 and TRBJ2-7; 7 bases match TRBD2. Per the germline V gene, CDR1 is MDHEN and CDR2 is SYDVKM. The CDR3 consists of 15 residues. Unmatched junction bases numbered 15, after V lost 8 bases and J lost 5 bases. The CDR3 DNA follows: TGTGCCAGCTCGACGGGTTGGGGGGGACCCCACGAGCAGTACTTC. This translates into CASSTGWGGPHEQYF. Supplemented by reference TRBV28 and TRBJ2-7, the full variable domain reads DVKVTQSSRYLVKRTGEKVFLECVQDMDHENMFWYRQDPGLGLRLIYFSYDVKMKEKGDIPEGYSVSREKKERFSLILESASTNQTSMYLCASSTGWGGPHEQYFGPGTRLTVT.

This rearrangement joins TRBV28 to TRBJ2-7; 11 bases match TRBD1. The ends lost 8 bases at V and 7 bases at J; junction bases unmatched: 10. The CDR3 consists of 14 residues. Germline-derived CDR1 and CDR2 are MDHEN and SYDVKM. This chain's CDR3 is CASRRTGGFGEQYF. As DNA, the CDR3 is TGTGCCAGCCGAAGGACAGGGGGCTTTGGTGAGCAGTACTTC.